Given below is one T cell receptor (beta chain) in context. Seattle cases were enrolled at active infection and followed longitudinally. Here immunoSEQ multiplex PCR was the method, and the copy in TCRdb shows in-frame clones only, minus some. The sample has about 43,000 clones, 85% to 90% seen once. The data were obtained in a study of blood T cell repertoires in COVID-19. Looking at the study overall: The samples span acute and convalescent COVID-19 from the United States, Italy and Spain. PBMCs, B-cell-depleted T cells, or T cells were the source of the cDNA or gDNA that made up the material.

Trimming removed 4 bases at V and 0 bases at J, with 10 bases between. The germline V gene encodes CDR1 GTSNPN and CDR2 SVGIG (reference sequence). CDR3 length: 14 residues. The TCR was taken from a man aged 35-49 years with COVID-19, enrolled during active disease. Sequenced material: peripheral blood. V usage is TRBV30 and J usage is TRBJ1-3; D is undetermined. The CDR3 DNA follows: TGTGCCTGGAAGACTCCGAGCTCTGGAAACACCATATATTTT. Its protein is CAWKTPSSGNTIYF.